This T cell receptor beta chain is from a study of cytomegalovirus exposure and HLA in healthy donors (dated by TCRdb to the late 2010s). Describing the broader study: According to an earlier analysis of 587 of the donors, 200 million or so T cells yielded over 90 million unique TCR beta sequences and less than 300 Gb of sequence data. To predict cytomegalovirus infection status, the study combined high-throughput TCR immunosequencing, statistical association of individual TCRs with disease status, and machine learning. In a later analysis, previously published TCR beta repertoires from 550 to 700 donors were re-analyzed and high-resolution HLA genotyping was added so that TCR occurrence patterns could be studied. A later genetic analysis used genome-wide SNP genotypes for 398 of the 666 donors, treating that subset as a discovery cohort. Class I and class II HLA loci were covered by the typing at four-digit resolution. Besides the first cohort of approximately 670 subjects, a separate validation cohort made up of roughly 120 different subjects was used. The aim of the study was to test whether cataloging public T cell receptors could identify signatures of past pathogen exposure. In an earlier analysis of more than 550 of the donors, high-throughput TCR beta sequencing was used to judge whether each TCR beta V gene segment behaved as functional or pseudogenic. Typing coverage varied by locus: about 620-630 donors for A, B, C, DRB1 and DQB1; some 520 for DQA1; 606 for DPA1; roughly 470 for DPB1. Roughly 300 gigabases of sequencing data and 70 million to 100 million unique TCR sequences made up an early release that covered nearly 650 HLA-typed donors. Every discovery cohort repertoire had been produced on one sequencing platform. About five DR-DQ haplotypes were handled as single units for association and clustering because linkage in the cohort was strong. In the later analysis, no new phenotypic data were used to find candidate immune exposures; instead, reliance was placed on TCR beta sequences and their occurrence across donors. Among the roughly 400 genotyped donors, under 90% belonged to the genetic ancestry cluster associated with self-reported Caucasian donors. Across some 400 genotyped donors of the cohort, an average of about 240,000 unique TCR beta nucleotide sequences per donor were sequenced, and 15% to 20% of those sequences were non-productive. Alongside the repertoire data, information on donor age, sex, ethnicity and CMV serostatus was compiled. The study profiled the T cell repertoires of approximately 700 subjects by immunosequencing and related them to cytomegalovirus serostatus. Paper-wide results and their limitations: Compared with the roughly 720-donor mean, donors in an Asian-associated ancestry cluster had fewer N-insertions in productive TCRs, according to a later genetic analysis. In a later genetic analysis, a missense DCLRE1C variant was associated with V-gene and J-gene trimming of TCR beta chains, and the association was replicated in an independent cohort. A total of about 180 TCR beta chains were listed by the study as associated with cytomegalovirus. In vitro tests confirmed that three of the cytomegalovirus-associated TCR beta chains recognize cytomegalovirus antigens. A later analysis associated about 17,000 TCR beta sequences with specific HLA alleles at a false discovery rate of 0.05. Because counts were too low, some 16 rarely observed V segments, including chromosome 9 orphons, were excluded from the earlier analysis of around 590 of the donors. Because HLA typing was unavailable for some donors at each locus, only the typed subset was used in association tests. Sequencing depth was assumed to be roughly uniform across donors in the presence/absence analyses, though that assumption may not hold. A further reported finding was that TCR beta sequences accurately predicted the HLA-A and HLA-B alleles for most subjects in the first cohort. Broadly in line with IMGT annotations, most TCR beta V segments showed up in productive rearrangements about 87% or about 30% of the time in an earlier analysis of approximately 600 of the donors. The authors suggested that the approach could potentially be extended to other disease states and immunological phenotypes. This cohort had only TCR beta chains sequenced, and the lack of alpha or paired-chain data limited which features could be detected. CMV serostatus was the only immune exposure information available for the cohort. Several of the top co-occurrence clusters appeared to be linked to parvovirus B19, influenza, CMV and Epstein-Barr virus, according to a later analysis. A group of highly shared sequence variants was considered likely to be a technical artifact of the sequencing pipeline. Most CMV-associated TCR beta chains appeared to be HLA-restricted in a later analysis, and the HLA associations seemed to be driven largely by CMV exposure. Correlated functional status among segregating V segments might be attributable to linkage disequilibrium, but an unknown experimental factor could not be ruled out. Across donors, most TCR sequences were observed very rarely, whereas some public TCRs were present in many individuals. A later analysis found that HLA-associated TCR beta chains were more clonally expanded and had lower generation probabilities than equally common non-associated chains. Some IMGT-functional V segments, including TRBV6-2 and TRBV6-3, could not be told apart with the 87-base-pair reads, so those segments were excluded. Cytomegalovirus status was reported to be diagnosed by the classifier with high specificity and sensitivity in both the original and validation cohorts. A later analysis found that TCR association rates varied across HLA loci, with DRB1 alleles showing the most associated TCRs and HLA-C alleles the fewest. When HLA alleles, especially DR and DQ, strongly co-occurred, TCR associations were difficult to assign to individual alleles.

Library generation was performed with the immunoSEQ multiplex PCR assay. The multiplex PCR relied on a mix of 60 forward primers for TCR Vbeta segments and 13 reverse primers for TCR Jbeta segments. The CDR3 region of rearranged TCR beta genes was amplified from genomic DNA with a multiplex PCR assay. On the Illumina HiSeq System, the amplified TCR beta libraries were sequenced as 87-base-pair reads. From the authors' description of their analysis: A later analysis counted around 72 million unique TCR beta chains across the 650 to 800 repertoires, and approximately 11 million of these chains were shared by at least two donors. Raw reads were error-corrected and collapsed into unique sequences with a nearest-neighbor algorithm that merged closely related sequences to remove PCR and sequencing errors. To assign V, D and J gene segments, CDR3 sequences were aligned to IMGT reference sequences. For a sequence to be retained, a match of at least six nucleotides was required to both a V gene segment and a J gene segment. Rearrangements were called productive when the CDR3 lacked stop codons and stayed in frame with V and J; all others were non-productive. CDR3 was defined by IMGT convention, running from the second conserved V-encoded cysteine to the conserved J-encoded phenylalanine. Sequences without an unambiguous match to a single V gene segment were excluded from the earlier analysis of 450 to 750 of the donors. An earlier analysis of a few hundred of the donors classified V segments as functional when productive rearrangements were above 56.7% and as segregating when the standard deviation between donors was above 5%. To diagnose cytomegalovirus status from the catalog of TCR beta chain sequences, a statistical classification framework was built. In a later analysis, TCR nucleotide sequences were compared against IMGT/GENE-DB human TR gene sequences so that V and J genes could be assigned. In a later analysis, CDR3 sequences and most-parsimonious VDJ recombination scenarios were assigned using the TCRdist pipeline. In a later analysis, every TCR beta chain was defined by the combination of its CDR3 amino acid sequence and its V-gene family, and reads without a unique V-gene family were dropped. In a later analysis, nearly 600 highly shared, low-generation-probability nucleotide sequences were removed to address suspected cross-contamination and a sequencing artifact. For each public chain, a later analysis derived a clonal expansion index from normalized ranks of inferred template counts within each repertoire. Generation probabilities in a later analysis came from a VDJ recombination model fitted to out-of-frame rearrangements, and those results were checked against IGoR. In a later analysis, TCR-TCR, TCR-HLA and TCR-CMV co-occurrence was scored with hypergeometric tests, and a repertoire-size bias correction was applied to TCR pairs. False discovery rates were estimated in a later analysis by permuting HLA or CMV assignments 20 times. In a later analysis, co-occurring TCRs were grouped with DBSCAN, and TCRdist sequence similarity was added when clustering was performed within HLA-allele-positive subsets. Repertoires with fewer than 30,000 or more than 120,000 public chains were left out of co-occurrence clustering, as were a handful of repertoires with anomalous nucleotide sharing. Drawn from immuneACCESS, this table holds only the in-frame rearrangements with V and J called that TCRdb kept. Clones are partly lost; checked studies trace under half to an unresolved V gene and leave the rest unexplained. V and J calls plus clone size are reproduced from that table; the DNA served to infer D and trimming. The sample profile shows roughly 89,000 clones; roughly 67% of them were found once. The ten top clones hold about 22% of the sample.

V and J lose 2 bases and 4 bases, and a span of 12 bases separates them. From cysteine to phenylalanine, the CDR3 is 14 amino acids long. The DNA shown is the 42-base CDR3, in frame from base 1. The germline V gene supplies CDR1 SGHDT and CDR2 YYEEEE. In total, around 600 healthy bone marrow donors made up the cohort. At the time of sampling, every cohort member was nominally healthy, though immune exposures that went unrecorded were likely present. The donor was CMV seropositive and belonged to the group of 250 to 300 seropositive cohort members. A peripheral blood sample was provided by each donor, and peripheral blood mononuclear cells were used for TCR beta sequencing. Genomic DNA extraction from the blood cell samples was performed with the Qiagen DNeasy Blood Extraction Kit. About this clone: Its cognate antigen has yet to be identified. No base quality information exists; no much larger clone differs at one position.

The TCR originated in a woman aged 50 to 60 in good health and CMV-seropositive. The chain was built from TRBV5-6 and TRBJ1-2; no D segment can be confidently identified. Specimen: PBMCs. The CDR3 here reads CASSFEGSGYGYTF. The nucleotides are TGTGCCAGCAGCTTCGAGGGATCGGGCTATGGCTACACCTTC. Reference TRBV5-6 and TRBJ1-2 genes cover what lies past the CDR3, so the full variable domain is DAGVTQSPTHLIKTRGQQVTLRCSPKSGHDTVSWYQQALGQGPQFIFQYYEEEERQRGNFPDRFSGHQFPNYSSELNVNALLLGDSALYLCASSFEGSGYGYTFGSGTRLTVV.